Listed below are T cell receptor beta chains from one sample, sequenced in a study of blood T cell repertoires in COVID-19. Here immunoSEQ multiplex PCR was the method, and the copy in TCRdb shows in-frame clones only, minus some. The profile shows fewer than 200,000 clones, about 85% of them singletons. The sample taken for sequencing was peripheral blood. The receptors were sampled from a woman aged 80 or over with acute or convalescent COVID-19. CDR3s include the opening cysteine and the closing phenylalanine or tryptophan. Fields, in order: clone size, J gene, V gene, CDR3 protein. Only part of the rows carry a size: once, few, many, or a class if the clone is expanded.

>few|TRBJ2-7|TRBV11-2
CASSLTGGEGYEQYF
>-|TRBJ2-2|TRBV24-1
CATSPSGGRTGELFF
>-|TRBJ2-5|TRBV5-1
CASSLGGSQETQYF
>-|TRBJ2-7|TRBV5-6
CASTIGQGRYEQYF
>-|TRBJ1-4|TRBV18
CASSPRRGGEKLFF
>-|TRBJ1-5|TRBV6-5
CASRERPRGNQPQHF
>-|TRBJ2-1|TRBV4-1
CASSILTAINVGGRYNEQFF
>-|TRBJ2-7|TRBV4-3
CASSQGSQGLYEQYF
>-|TRBJ2-7|TRBV19
CASSIDRAGEQYF
>-|TRBJ1-6|TRBV11-2
CASSLDHSYNSPLHF
>-|TRBJ2-2|TRBV7-2
CASGGSGSKIYTGELFF
>-|TRBJ1-2|TRBV30
CAWRQSYGYTF
>once|TRBJ1-4|TRBV7-2
CASSLGGRAEKLFF
>-|TRBJ1-5|TRBV19
CASSIEGAGDGQPQHF
>-|TRBJ2-3|TRBV30
CAWSARAACYF
>once|TRBJ2-5|TRBV5-6
CASSLAQRGGPGQETQYF
>-|TRBJ2-7|TRBV19
CASAMGGSNSYEQYF
>-|TRBJ2-7|TRBV2
CASSGTGTYEQYF
>once|TRBJ1-3|TRBV6-5
CASRGQGPSGNTIYF
>-|TRBJ2-7|TRBV7-6
CASSATTGGSYEQYF
>-|TRBJ1-5|TRBV19
CATGLANQPQHF
>-|TRBJ1-1|TRBV19
CASTILGGAGATEAFF
>once|TRBJ2-3|TRBV6-2/TRBV6-3
CASSYSNREPDTQYF
>-|TRBJ1-1|TRBV6-5
CASIGQGRMNTEAFF
>once|TRBJ1-1|TRBV19
CASTEGQNTEAFF
>-|TRBJ2-3|TRBV5-1
CASAGSRAGGSTSTDTQYF
>once|TRBJ1-3|TRBV3-1/TRBV3-2
CASSPRDSSGNTIYF
>-|TRBJ1-2|TRBV29-1
CSVELDRGFHYGYTF
>-|TRBJ1-2|TRBV18
CASSPRQGSYGYTF
>few|TRBJ1-5|TRBV10-2
CASSEAGFSNQPQHF
>-|TRBJ2-7|TRBV18
CASSSGQGPYEQYF
>-|TRBJ1-4|TRBV7-9
CASSLGLSLEKLFF
>once|TRBJ1-1|TRBV6-5
CASSSPAGRADTEAFF